The clone carrying this T cell receptor beta chain was seen once. The assay was immunoSEQ multiplex PCR, and TCRdb's table has in-frame clones only and misses some. The sample contains about 46,000 clones, over 75% of which appear only once. These data come from a study of early stage breast cancer tumors. Study details: Most invasive tumors, about 80% of the 16, were ER+/PR+/HER2-. Average read coverage per sample was around 10-fold.

The germline gives CDR1 KGHSH, CDR2 LQKENI. V dropped 0 bases and J dropped 4 bases, with 15 bases sitting between them. CDR3 length: 16 amino acids. This TCR was recovered from a person aged 40 to 49 with breast cancer. The sample was blood. The gene calls are TRBV18 and TRBJ1-2; D not certain. CDR3 protein: CASSPPSDTGSYGYTF. DNA for the CDR3: TGTGCCAGCTCACCACCAAGCGACACCGGTTCCTATGGCTACACCTTC.